This T cell receptor (beta chain) emerged from a study of identical twins. Trimming removed 4 bases at V and 4 bases at J, with 15 bases between. Germline V gives CDR1 MNHEY, CDR2 SVGEGT. The CDR3 sequence is 15 residues long. MiXCR was run by TCRdb on the 5' RACE reads, yielding one entry per CDR3 protein. The sample includes fewer than 800,000 distinct CDR3 sequences, roughly 7.2% of them seen just once. The sample also formed part of further work on yellow fever vaccine responses in identical twins.

This clonotype was sampled from a woman younger than 35 in good health. The genes are TRBV6-2 or TRBV6-3 and TRBJ2-3, with D perhaps being TRBD1 or TRBD2 (5 bases each). The source material was PBMCs. The DNA for the CDR3 is TGTGCCAGCAGTTCCCGGGACGTTGGGGCAGATACGCAGTATTTT. It yields the protein CASSSRDVGADTQYF.